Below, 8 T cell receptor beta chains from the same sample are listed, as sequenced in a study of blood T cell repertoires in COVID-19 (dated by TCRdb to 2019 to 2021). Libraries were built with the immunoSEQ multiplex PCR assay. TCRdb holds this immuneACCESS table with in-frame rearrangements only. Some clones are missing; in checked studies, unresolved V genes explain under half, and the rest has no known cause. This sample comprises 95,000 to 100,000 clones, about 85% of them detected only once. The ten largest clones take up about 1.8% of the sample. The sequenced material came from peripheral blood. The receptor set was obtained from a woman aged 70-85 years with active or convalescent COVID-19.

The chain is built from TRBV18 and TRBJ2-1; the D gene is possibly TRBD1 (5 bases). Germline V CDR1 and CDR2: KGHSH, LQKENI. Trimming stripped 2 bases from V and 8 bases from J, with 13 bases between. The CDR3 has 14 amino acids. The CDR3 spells CASSPGHGMDEQFF. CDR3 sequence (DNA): TGTGCCAGCTCACCAGGACACGGTATGGATGAGCAGTTCTTC.

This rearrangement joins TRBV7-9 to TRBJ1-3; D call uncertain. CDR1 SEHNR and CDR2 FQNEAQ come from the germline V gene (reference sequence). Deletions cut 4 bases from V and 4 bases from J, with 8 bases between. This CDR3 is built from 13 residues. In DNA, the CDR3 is TGTGCCAGCAGCTCCGGTCTGGGAAACACCATATATTTT. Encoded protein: CASSSGLGNTIYF.

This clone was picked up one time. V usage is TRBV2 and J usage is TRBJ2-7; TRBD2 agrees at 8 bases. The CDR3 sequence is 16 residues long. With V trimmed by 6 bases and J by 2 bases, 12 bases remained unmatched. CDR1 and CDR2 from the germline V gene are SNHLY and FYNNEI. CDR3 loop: CASSMERGTSTYEQYF. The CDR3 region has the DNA TGTGCCAGCAGCATGGAGCGGGGGACATCAACCTACGAGCAGTACTTC.

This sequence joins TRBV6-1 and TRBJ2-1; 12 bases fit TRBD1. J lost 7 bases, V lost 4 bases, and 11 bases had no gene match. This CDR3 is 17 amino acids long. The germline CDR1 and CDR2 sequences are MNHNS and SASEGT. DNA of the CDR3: TGTGCCAGCAGTGCGAGAGCCGGGACAGGGGGCATTAATGAGCAGTTCTTC. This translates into CASSARAGTGGINEQFF.

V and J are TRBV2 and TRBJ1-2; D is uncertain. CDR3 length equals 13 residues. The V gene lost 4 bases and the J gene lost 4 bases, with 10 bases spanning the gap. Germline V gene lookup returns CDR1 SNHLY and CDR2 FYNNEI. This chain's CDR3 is CASSGDMAYGYTF. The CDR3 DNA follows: TGTGCCAGCAGTGGAGACATGGCCTATGGCTACACCTTC.

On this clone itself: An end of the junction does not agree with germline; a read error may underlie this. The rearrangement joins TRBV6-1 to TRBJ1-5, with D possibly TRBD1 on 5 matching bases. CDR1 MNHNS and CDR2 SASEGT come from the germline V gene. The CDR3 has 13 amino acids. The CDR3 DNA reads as TGTGCCAGCAGTGAGGAGGAGGGGACTAACATGTTTTTT. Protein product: CASSEEEGTNMFF.

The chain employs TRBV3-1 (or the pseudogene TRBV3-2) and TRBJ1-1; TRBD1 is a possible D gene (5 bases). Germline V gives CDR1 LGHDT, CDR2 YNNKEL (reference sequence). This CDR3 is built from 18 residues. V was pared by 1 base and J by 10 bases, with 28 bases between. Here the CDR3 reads CASSQGFREVDHKLGAFF. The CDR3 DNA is TGTGCCAGCAGCCAAGGGTTCAGGGAGGTCGATCACAAACTGGGAGCTTTCTTT.

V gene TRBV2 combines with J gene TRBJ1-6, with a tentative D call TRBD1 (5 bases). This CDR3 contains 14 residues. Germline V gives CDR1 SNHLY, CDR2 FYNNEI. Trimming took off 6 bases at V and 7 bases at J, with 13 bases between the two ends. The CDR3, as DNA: TGTGCCAGCAGGGCCGGGACTGTAAATTCACCCCTCCACTTT. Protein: CASRAGTVNSPLHF.